This T cell receptor (beta chain) is drawn from a study of blood T cell repertoires in COVID-19. Overall study: Samples representing acute and convalescent COVID-19 were sourced from the United States, Italy and Spain. From T cells, B-cell-depleted T cells, or PBMCs came the material, which was cDNA or gDNA.

Original data processing: From reference gene primer amplification, estimates of nucleated cell counts were derived. Sequenced by immunoSEQ multiplex PCR; TCRdb stores in-frame clones only, minus some. D and trimming were read from the DNA, whereas the V and J calls and clone size are those reported in that table. The table has roughly 190,000 clones, 86% seen once. CDR3 length equals 16 residues. Germline CDR1 SQVTM, CDR2 ANQGSEA. With V trimmed by 6 bases and J by 3 bases, 13 bases remained unmatched. The source is a man between 65 and 85 years old with acute or convalescent COVID-19. V usage is TRBV29-1 and J usage is TRBJ2-3, with 9 bases that match TRBD2. Sequenced: peripheral blood. CDR3 coding DNA: TGCAGCGTCCTTATTTTAGCGGGAGAAACTACAGATACGCAGTATTTT. This gives the protein CSVLILAGETTDTQYF.